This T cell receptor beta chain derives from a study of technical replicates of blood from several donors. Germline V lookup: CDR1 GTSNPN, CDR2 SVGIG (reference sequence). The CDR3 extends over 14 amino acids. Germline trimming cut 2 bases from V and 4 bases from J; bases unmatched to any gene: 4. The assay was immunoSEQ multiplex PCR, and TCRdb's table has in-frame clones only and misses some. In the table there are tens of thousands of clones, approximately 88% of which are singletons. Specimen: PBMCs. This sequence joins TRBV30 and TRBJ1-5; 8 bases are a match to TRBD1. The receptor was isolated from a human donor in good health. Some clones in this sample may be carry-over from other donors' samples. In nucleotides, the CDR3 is TGTGCCTGGAGTCTCAGGACAGGGAATCAGCCCCAGCATTTT. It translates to CAWSLRTGNQPQHF.